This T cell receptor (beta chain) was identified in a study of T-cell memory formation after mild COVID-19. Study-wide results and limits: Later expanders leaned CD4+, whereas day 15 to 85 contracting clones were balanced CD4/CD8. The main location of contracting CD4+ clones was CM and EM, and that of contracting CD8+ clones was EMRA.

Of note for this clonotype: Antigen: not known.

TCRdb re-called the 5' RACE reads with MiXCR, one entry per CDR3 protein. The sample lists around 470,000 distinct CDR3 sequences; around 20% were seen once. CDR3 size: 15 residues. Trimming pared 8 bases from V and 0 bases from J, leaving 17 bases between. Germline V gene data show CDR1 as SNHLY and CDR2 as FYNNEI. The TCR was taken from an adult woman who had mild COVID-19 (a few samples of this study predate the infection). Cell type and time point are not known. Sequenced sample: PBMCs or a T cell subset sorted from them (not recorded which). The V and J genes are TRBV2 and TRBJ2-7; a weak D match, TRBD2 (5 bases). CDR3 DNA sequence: TGTGCCAGCCTTAGGGAGCGGCAGAGCTCCTACGAGCAGTACTTC. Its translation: CASLRERQSSYEQYF.